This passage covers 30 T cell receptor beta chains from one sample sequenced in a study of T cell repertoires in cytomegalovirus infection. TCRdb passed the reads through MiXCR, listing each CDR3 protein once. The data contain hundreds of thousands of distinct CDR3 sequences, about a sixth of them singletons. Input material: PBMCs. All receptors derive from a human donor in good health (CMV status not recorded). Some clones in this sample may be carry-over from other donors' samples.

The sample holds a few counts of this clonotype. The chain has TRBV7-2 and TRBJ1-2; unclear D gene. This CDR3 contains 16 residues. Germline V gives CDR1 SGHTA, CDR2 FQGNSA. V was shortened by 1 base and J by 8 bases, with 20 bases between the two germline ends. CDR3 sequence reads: CASSLDGYGLPQGYTF. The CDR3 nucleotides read TGTGCCAGCAGCTTAGACGGATATGGGTTGCCTCAGGGCTACACCTTC.

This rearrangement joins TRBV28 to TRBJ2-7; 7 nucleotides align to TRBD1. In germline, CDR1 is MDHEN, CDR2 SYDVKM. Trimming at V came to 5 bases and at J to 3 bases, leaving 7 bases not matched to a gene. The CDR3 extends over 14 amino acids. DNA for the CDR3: TGTGCCAGCAGTCCCGGGACAGTTCACTACGAGCAGTACTTC. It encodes CASSPGTVHYEQYF. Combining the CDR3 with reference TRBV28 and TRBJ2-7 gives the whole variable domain DVKVTQSSRYLVKRTGEKVFLECVQDMDHENMFWYRQDPGLGLRLIYFSYDVKMKEKGDIPEGYSVSREKKERFSLILESASTNQTSMYLCASSPGTVHYEQYFGPGTRLTVT.

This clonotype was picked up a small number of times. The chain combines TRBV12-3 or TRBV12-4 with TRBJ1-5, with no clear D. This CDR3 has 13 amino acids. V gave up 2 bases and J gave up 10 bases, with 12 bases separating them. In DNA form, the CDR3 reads TGTGCCAGCAGTTTAAGAACAGTTTCTCCCCAGCATTTT. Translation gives CASSLRTVSPQHF.

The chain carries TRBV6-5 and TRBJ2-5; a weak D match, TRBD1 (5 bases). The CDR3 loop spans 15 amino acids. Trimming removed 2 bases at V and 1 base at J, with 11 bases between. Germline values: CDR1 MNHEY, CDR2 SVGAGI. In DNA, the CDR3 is TGTGCCAGCAGTTACAATAGACAGCTCCAAGAGACCCAGTACTTC. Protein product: CASSYNRQLQETQYF.

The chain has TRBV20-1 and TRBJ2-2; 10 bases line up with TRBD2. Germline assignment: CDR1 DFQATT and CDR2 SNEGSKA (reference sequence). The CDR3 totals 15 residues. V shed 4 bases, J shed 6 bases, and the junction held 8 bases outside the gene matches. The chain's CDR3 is CSANSGRNIPGELFF. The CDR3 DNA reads TGCAGTGCTAATAGCGGGAGGAATATTCCCGGGGAGCTGTTTTTT.

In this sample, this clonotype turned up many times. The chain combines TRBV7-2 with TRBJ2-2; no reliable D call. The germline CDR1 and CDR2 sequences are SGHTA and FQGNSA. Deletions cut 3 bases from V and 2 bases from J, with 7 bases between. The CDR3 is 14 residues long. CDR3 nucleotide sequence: TGTGCCAGCAGCTTGCGACTTAACACCGGGGAGCTGTTTTTT. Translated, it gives CASSLRLNTGELFF.

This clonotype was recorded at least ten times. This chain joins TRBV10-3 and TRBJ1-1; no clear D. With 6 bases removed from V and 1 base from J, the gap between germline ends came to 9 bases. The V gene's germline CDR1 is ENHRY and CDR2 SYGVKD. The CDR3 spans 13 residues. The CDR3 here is CAISAEANTEAFF. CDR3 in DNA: TGTGCCATCAGCGCGGAAGCGAACACTGAAGCTTTCTTT.

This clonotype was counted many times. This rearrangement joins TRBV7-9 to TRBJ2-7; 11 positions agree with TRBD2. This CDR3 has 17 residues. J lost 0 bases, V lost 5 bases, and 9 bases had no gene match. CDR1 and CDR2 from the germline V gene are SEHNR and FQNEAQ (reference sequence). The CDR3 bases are TGTGCCAGCAGCACAACCCTAGCGGGGGGCGTCTCCTACGAGCAGTACTTC. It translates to CASSTTLAGGVSYEQYF.

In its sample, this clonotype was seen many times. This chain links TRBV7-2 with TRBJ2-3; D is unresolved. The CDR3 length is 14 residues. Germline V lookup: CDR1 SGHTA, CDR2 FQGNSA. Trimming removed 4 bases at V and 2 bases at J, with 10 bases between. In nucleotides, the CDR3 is TGTGCCAGCAGCTCAATGGGGTACACAGATACGCAGTATTTT. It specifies CASSSMGYTDTQYF.

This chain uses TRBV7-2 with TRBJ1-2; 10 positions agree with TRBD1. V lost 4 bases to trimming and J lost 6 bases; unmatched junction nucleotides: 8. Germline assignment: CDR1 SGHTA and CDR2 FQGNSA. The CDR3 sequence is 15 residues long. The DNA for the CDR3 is TGTGCCAGCAGCTCCCGACAGGGGGCTTCTGATGGCTACACCTTC. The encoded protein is CASSSRQGASDGYTF.

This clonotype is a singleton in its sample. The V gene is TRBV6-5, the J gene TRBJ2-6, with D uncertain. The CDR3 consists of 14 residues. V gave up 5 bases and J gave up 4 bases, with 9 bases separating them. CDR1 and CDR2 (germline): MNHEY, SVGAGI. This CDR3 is CASSRFSGANVLTF. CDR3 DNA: TGTGCCAGCAGTCGTTTTAGCGGGGCCAACGTCCTGACTTTC.

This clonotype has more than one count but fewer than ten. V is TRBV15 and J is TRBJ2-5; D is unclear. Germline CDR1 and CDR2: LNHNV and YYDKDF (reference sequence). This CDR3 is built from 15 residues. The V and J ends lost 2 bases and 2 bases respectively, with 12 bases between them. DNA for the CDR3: TGTGCCACCAGCAGACAGTCGACCCCACAAGAGACCCAGTACTTC. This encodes CATSRQSTPQETQYF.

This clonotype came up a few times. The CDR3 bases are TGCAGTGCTGAAGAGAGCTCTGGGGCCAACGTCCTGACTTTC. Its protein product is CSAEESSGANVLTF. The rearrangement uses TRBV20-1 and TRBJ2-6; no definite D call. CDR1 and CDR2 from the germline V gene are DFQATT and SNEGSKA (reference sequence). The CDR3 sequence is 14 residues long. Trimming took off 5 bases at V and 0 bases at J, with 8 bases between the two ends.

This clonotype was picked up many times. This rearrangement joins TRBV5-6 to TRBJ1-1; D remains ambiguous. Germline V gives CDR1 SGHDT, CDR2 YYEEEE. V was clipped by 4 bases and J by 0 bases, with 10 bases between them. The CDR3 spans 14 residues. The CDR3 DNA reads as TGTGCCAGCAGCAAAAGTGGGGTGAACACTGAAGCTTTCTTT. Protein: CASSKSGVNTEAFF.

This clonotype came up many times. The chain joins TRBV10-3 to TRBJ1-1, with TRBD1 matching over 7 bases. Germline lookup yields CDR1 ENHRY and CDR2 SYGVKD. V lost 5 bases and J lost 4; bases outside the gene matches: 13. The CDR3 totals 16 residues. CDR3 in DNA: TGTGCCATCAGTACTAGGACAGGCGTACGCGGCACTGAAGCTTTCTTT. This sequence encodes CAISTRTGVRGTEAFF.

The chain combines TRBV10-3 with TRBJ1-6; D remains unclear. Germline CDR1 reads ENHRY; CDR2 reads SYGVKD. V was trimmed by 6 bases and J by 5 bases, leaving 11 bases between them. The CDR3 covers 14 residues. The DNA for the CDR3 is TGTGCCATCAGGACCCGGGAAGATAATTCACCCCTCCACTTT. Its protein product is CAIRTREDNSPLHF.

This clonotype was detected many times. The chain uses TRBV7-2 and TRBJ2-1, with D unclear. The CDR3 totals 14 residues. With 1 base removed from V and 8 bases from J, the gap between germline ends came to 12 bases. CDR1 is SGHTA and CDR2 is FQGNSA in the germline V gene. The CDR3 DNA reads TGTGCCAGCAGCTTAGTTGTTACATCCGATGAGCAGTTCTTC. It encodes CASSLVVTSDEQFF.

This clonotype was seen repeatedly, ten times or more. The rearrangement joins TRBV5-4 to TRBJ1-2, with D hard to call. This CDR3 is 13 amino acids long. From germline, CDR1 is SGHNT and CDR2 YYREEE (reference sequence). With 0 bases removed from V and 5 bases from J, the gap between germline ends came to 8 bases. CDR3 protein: CASSLATEYGYTF. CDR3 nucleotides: TGTGCCAGCAGCTTGGCTACAGAGTATGGCTACACCTTC. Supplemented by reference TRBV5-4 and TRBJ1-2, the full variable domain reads ETGVTQSPTHLIKTRGQQVTLRCSSQSGHNTVSWYQQALGQGPQFIFQYYREEENGRGNFPPRFSGLQFPNYSSELNVNALELDDSALYLCASSLATEYGYTFGSGTRLTVV.

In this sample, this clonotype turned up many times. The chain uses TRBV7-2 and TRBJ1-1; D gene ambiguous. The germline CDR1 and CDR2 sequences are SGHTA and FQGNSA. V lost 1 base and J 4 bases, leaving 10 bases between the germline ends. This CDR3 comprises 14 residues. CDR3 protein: CASSLVYRGTEAFF. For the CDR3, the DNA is TGTGCCAGCAGCTTAGTATACAGAGGCACTGAAGCTTTCTTT.

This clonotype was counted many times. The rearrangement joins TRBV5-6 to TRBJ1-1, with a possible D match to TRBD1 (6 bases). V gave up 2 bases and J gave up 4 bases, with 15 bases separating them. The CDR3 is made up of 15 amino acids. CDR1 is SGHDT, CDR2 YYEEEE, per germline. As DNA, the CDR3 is TGTGCCAGCAGCTTTAGGGGGGGCCAGGGCACTGAAGCTTTCTTT. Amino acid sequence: CASSFRGGQGTEAFF.

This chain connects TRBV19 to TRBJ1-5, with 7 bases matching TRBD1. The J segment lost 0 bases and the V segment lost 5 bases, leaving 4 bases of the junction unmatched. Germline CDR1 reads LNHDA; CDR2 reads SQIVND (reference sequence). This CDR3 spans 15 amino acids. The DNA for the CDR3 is TGTGCCAGTAGTCCTACAGGGGTTAGCAATCAGCCCCAGCATTTT. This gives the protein CASSPTGVSNQPQHF.

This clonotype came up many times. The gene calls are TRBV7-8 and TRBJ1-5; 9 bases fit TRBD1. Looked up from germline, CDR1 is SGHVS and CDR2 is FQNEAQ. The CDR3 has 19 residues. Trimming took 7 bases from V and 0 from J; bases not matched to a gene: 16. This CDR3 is CASTRGRDRAYYSNQPQHF. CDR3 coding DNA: TGTGCCAGCACCCGAGGCAGGGACAGGGCCTATTATAGCAATCAGCCCCAGCATTTT.

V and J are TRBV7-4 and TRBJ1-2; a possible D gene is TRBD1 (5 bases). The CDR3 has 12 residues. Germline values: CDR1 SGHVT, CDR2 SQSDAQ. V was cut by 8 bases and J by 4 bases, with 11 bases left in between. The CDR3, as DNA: TGTGCCAGCCGGGGGGAAGCCTATGGCTACACCTTC. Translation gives CASRGEAYGYTF. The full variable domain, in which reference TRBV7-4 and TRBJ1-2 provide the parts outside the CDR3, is GAGVSQSPRYKVAKRGRDVALRCDSISGHVTLYWYRQTLGQGSEVLTYSQSDAQRDKSGRPSGRFSAERPERSVSTLKIQRTEQGDSAVYLCASRGEAYGYTFGSGTRLTVV.

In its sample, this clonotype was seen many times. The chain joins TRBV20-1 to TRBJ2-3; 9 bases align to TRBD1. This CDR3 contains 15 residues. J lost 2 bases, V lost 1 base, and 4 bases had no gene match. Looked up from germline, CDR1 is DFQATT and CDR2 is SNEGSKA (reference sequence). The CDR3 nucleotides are TGCAGTGCTAGAGCTCGGGACAGGGCCACAGATACGCAGTATTTT. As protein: CSARARDRATDTQYF.

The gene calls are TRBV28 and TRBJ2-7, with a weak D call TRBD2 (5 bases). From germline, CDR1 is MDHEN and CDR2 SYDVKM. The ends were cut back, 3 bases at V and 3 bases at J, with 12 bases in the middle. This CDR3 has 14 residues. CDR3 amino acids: CASSFEGPDYEQYF. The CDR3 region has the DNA TGTGCCAGCAGTTTTGAGGGCCCTGACTACGAGCAGTACTTC. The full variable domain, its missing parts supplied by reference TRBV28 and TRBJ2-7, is DVKVTQSSRYLVKRTGEKVFLECVQDMDHENMFWYRQDPGLGLRLIYFSYDVKMKEKGDIPEGYSVSREKKERFSLILESASTNQTSMYLCASSFEGPDYEQYFGPGTRLTVT.

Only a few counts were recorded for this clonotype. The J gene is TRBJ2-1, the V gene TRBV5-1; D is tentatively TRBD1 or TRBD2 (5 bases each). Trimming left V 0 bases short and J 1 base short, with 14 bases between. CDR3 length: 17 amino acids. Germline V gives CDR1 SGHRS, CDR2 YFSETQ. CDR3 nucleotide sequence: TGCGCCAGCAGCTTGGATGACGGGGCAAGGTCCTACAATGAGCAGTTCTTC. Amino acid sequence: CASSLDDGARSYNEQFF.

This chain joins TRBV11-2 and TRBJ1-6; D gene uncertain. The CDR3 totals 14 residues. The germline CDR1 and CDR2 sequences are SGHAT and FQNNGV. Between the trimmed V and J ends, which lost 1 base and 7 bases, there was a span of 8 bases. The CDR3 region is CASSLVALNSPLHF. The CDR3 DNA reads TGTGCCAGCAGCTTAGTAGCTTTAAATTCACCCCTCCACTTT.

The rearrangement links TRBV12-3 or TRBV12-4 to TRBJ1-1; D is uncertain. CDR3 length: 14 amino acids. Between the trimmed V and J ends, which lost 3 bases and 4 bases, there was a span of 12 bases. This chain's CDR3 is CASSFGDGGTEAFF. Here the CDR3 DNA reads TGTGCCAGCAGTTTCGGAGACGGCGGCACTGAAGCTTTCTTT.

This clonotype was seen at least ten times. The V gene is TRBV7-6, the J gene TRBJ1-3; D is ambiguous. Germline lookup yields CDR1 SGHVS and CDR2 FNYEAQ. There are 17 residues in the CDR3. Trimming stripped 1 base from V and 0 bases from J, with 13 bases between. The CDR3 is CASSLVGSLFSGNTIYF. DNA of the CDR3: TGTGCCAGCAGCTTAGTCGGCAGTCTCTTCTCTGGAAACACCATATATTTT.

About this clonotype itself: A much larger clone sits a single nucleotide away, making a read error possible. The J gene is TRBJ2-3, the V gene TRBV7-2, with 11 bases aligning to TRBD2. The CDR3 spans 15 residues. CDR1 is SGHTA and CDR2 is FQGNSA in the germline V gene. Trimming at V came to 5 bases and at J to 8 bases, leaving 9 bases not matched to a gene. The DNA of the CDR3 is TGTGCCAGCAGCAGACCTAGCGGGAGGTCTGGTACGCAGTATTTT. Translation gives CASSRPSGRSGTQYF.